This T cell receptor beta chain came from a study of CD8 T cells in Susac syndrome. Germline CDR1 and CDR2: LGHNA and YSLEER. The CDR3 is 15 amino acids. Unmatched junction bases numbered 5, after V lost 4 bases and J lost 2 bases. When the RNA was reverse transcribed, random hexamers were used with an input of about 0.45 to 1 ug. A multiplex approach, immunoSEQ multiplex PCR, amplified TCR beta CDR3 across 54 Vbeta and 13 Jbeta. Each CDR3 protein is one row after TCRdb ran MiXCR on the immunoSEQ multiplex PCR reads. The table has some 190,000 distinct CDR3 sequences, 90% to 95% seen once. The chain has TRBV4-3 and TRBJ2-1, with 7 bases identical to TRBD1. The sequencing input was CD4+ T cells from PBMCs. The source is a human donor in good health. The CDR3: CASSRDRETYNEQFF. The CDR3 DNA is TGCGCCAGCAGCCGCGACAGGGAAACCTACAATGAGCAGTTCTTC.